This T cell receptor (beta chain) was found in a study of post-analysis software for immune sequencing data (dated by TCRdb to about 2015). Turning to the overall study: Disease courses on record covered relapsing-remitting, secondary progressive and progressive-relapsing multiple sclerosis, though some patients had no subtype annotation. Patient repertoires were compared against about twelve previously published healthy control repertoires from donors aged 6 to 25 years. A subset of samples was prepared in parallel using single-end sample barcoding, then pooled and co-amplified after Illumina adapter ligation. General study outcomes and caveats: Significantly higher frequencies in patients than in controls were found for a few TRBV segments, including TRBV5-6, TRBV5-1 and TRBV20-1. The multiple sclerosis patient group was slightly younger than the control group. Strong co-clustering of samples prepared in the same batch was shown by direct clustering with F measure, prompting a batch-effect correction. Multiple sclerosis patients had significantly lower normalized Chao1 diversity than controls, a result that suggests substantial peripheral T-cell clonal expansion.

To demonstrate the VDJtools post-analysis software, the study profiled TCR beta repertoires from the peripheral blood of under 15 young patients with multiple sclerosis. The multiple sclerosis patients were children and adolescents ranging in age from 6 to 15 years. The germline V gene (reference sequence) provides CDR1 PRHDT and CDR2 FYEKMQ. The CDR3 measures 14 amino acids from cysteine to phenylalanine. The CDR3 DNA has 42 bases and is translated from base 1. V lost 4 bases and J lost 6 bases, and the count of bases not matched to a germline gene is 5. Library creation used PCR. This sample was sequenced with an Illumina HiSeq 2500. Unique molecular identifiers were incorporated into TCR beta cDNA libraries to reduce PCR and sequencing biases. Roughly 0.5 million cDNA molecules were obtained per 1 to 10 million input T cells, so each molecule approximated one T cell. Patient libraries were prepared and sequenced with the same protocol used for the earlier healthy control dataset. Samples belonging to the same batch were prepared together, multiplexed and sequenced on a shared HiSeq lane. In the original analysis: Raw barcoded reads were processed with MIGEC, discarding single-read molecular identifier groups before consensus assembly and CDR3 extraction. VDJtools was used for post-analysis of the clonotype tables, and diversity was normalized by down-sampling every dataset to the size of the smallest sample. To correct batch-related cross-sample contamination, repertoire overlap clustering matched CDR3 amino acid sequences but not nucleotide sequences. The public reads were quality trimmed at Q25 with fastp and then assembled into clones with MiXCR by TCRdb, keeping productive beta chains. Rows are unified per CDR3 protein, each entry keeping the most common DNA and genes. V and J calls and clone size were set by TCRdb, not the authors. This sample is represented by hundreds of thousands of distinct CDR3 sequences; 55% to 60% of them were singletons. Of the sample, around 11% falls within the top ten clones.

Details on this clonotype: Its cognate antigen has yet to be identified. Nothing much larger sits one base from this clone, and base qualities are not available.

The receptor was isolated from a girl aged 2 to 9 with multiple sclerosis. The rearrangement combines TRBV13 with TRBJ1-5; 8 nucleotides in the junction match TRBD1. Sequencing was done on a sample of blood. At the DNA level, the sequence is TGTGCCAGCAGCTCCGGACAGGGTAGTCAGCCCCAGCATTTT. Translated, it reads CASSSGQGSQPQHF.